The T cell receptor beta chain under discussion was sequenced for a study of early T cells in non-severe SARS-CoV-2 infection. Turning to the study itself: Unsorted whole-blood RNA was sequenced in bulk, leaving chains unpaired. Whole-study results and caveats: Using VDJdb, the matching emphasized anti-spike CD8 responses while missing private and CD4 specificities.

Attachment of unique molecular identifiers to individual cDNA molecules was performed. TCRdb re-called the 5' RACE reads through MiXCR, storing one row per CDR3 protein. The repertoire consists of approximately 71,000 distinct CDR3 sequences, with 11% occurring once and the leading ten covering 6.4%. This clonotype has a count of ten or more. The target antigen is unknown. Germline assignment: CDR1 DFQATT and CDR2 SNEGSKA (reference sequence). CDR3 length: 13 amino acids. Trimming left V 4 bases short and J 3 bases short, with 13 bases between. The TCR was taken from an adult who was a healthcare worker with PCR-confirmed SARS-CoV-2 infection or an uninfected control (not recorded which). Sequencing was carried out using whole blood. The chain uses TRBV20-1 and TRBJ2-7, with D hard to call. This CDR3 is CSAIPRTDYEQYF. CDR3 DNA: TGCAGTGCTATCCCCAGGACGGACTACGAGCAGTACTTC.